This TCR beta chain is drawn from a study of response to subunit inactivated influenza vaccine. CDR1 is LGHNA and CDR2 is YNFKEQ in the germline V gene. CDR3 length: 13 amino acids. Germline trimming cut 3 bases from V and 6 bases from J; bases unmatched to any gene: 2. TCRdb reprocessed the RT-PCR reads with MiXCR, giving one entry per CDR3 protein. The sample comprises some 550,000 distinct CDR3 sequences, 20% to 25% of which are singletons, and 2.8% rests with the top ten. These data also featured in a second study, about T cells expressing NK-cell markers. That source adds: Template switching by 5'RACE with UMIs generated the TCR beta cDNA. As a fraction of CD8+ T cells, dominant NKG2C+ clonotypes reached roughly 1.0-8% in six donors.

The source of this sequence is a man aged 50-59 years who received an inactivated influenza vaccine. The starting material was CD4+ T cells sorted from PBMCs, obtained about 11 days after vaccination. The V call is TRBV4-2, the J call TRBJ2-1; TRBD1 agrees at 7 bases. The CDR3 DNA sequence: TGTGCCAGCAGCCAGAGGGACAGCAATGAGCAGTTCTTC. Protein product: CASSQRDSNEQFF.